This T cell receptor (beta chain) was sequenced in a study of cytomegalovirus exposure and HLA in healthy donors. Study background: Early on, a data release was issued that held tens of millions of unique TCRs from HLA-typed donors.

PCR employed 60 Vbeta and 13 Jbeta primers. Some clones are missing from TCRdb's copy, which holds only in-frame ones; the method was immunoSEQ multiplex PCR. There are about 97,000 clones in the sample; approximately 81% occur only once, and 3% to 4% lies in the top ten. The CDR3 extends over 16 amino acids. Germline V gene sequence: CDR1 SGHDT, CDR2 YYEEEE. The germline V and J ends were trimmed by 0 bases and 2 bases, with 9 bases remaining between them. The specimen sequenced was PBMCs. The source is a male donor in good health and CMV-seropositive. V and J are TRBV5-6 and TRBJ1-6; tentatively, D is TRBD1 (5 bases). CDR3 amino acids: CASSLGGGTYNSPLHF. The DNA of the CDR3 is TGTGCCAGCAGCTTGGGGGGCGGCACCTATAATTCACCCCTCCACTTT.